The TCR beta chain under discussion was sequenced for a study of blood T cell repertoires in COVID-19. Study at large: Sites across the United States, Italy and Spain contributed samples from acute and convalescent COVID-19.

From germline, CDR1 is MRHNA and CDR2 SNTAGT. V lost 3 bases and J lost 7; bases outside the gene matches: 16. The CDR3 has 18 residues. Some clones are missing from TCRdb's copy, which holds only in-frame ones; the method was immunoSEQ multiplex PCR. Of 200,000 to 300,000 clones in the sample, over 80% were seen once. The V and J genes are TRBV6-4 and TRBJ2-3, with 10 bases lining up with TRBD2. The TCR comes from a human donor in a cohort sampled during active COVID-19. The sequenced material came from peripheral blood. As DNA, the CDR3 is TGTGCCAGCAGTGATGAGCTAGCGGGAGCAGGGGGACCCAATACGCAGTATTTT. This translates into CASSDELAGAGGPNTQYF.